The 13 T cell receptor beta chains in this list originate from one sample, sequenced in a study of PD-1 blockade in classical Hodgkin lymphoma. Some clones are missing from TCRdb's copy, which holds only in-frame ones; the method was immunoSEQ multiplex PCR. The sample has around 9,900 clones, about 90% seen once; the top ten hold 11% to 15%. After autologous stem cell transplantation all patients relapsed, and prior brentuximab vedotin exposure differed between cohorts. The sequencing here drew on peripheral blood mononuclear cells (PBMCs), taken at baseline. The receptors originated from a human donor with classical Hodgkin lymphoma.

The V gene is TRBV7-9, the J gene TRBJ2-7, with D uncertain. This CDR3 is 12 amino acids long. From germline, CDR1 is SEHNR and CDR2 FQNEAQ (reference sequence). V shed 5 bases and J shed 3 bases, with 8 bases lying between them. This chain's CDR3 is CASSPDLYEQYF. The CDR3, as DNA: TGTGCCAGCAGCCCGGACCTCTACGAGCAGTACTTC.

In its sample, this clone ranks as medium-sized. The V gene is TRBV9, the J gene TRBJ1-2; a possible D gene is TRBD1 (5 bases). The germline V and J ends were trimmed by 0 bases and 4 bases, with 13 bases remaining between them. This CDR3 contains 15 residues. Germline assignment: CDR1 SGDLS and CDR2 YYNGEE. The CDR3 DNA reads TGTGCCAGCAGCGTAGAAGGGGACCCAGCCTATGGCTACACCTTC. The encoded protein is CASSVEGDPAYGYTF.

The rearrangement uses TRBV7-9 and TRBJ2-2; D is unclear. V shed 3 bases and J shed 7 bases, with 15 bases lying between them. Per the germline V gene, CDR1 is SEHNR and CDR2 is FQNEAQ (reference sequence). The CDR3 contains 15 residues. The chain's CDR3 is CASSFVTAPNGELFF. As DNA, the CDR3 is TGTGCCAGCAGCTTCGTTACGGCCCCCAACGGGGAGCTGTTTTTT.

The chain couples TRBV30 to TRBJ2-7; perhaps TRBD1 as D (6 bases). V dropped 5 bases and J dropped 3 bases, with 11 bases sitting between them. The CDR3 is made up of 12 amino acids. Germline CDR1 GTSNPN, CDR2 SVGIG (reference sequence). The chain's CDR3 is CAWDRDNYEQYF. The CDR3 bases are TGTGCCTGGGACCGGGACAACTACGAGCAGTACTTC.

The chain uses TRBV18 and TRBJ2-4; 7 nucleotides match TRBD1. The V and J ends lost 6 bases and 7 bases, in that order; junction bases with no gene match: 15. Per germline, CDR1 KGHSH and CDR2 LQKENI. The CDR3 contains 16 residues. The CDR3 DNA reads as TGTGCCAGCTCTCCGACTGTTAACAGGGGAAGGAACATTCAGTACTTC. Its protein product is CASSPTVNRGRNIQYF. Based on the CDR3 plus reference TRBV18 and TRBJ2-4, the full variable domain is NAGVMQNPRHLVRRRGQEARLRCSPMKGHSHVYWYRQLPEEGLKFMVYLQKENIIDESGMPKERFSAEFPKEGPSILRIQQVVRGDSAAYFCASSPTVNRGRNIQYFGAGTRLSVL.

This chain joins TRBV7-6 and TRBJ2-7; D remains unclear. V gave up 1 base and J gave up 2 bases, with 9 bases separating them. The germline V gene has CDR1 SGHVS and CDR2 FNYEAQ. The CDR3 covers 14 residues. CDR3 sequence reads: CASSLGGGTYEQYF. CDR3 sequence (DNA): TGTGCCAGCAGCTTAGGAGGCGGAACCTACGAGCAGTACTTC.

This chain uses TRBV19 with TRBJ2-1; D remains unclear. The CDR3 totals 15 residues. Germline V gives CDR1 LNHDA, CDR2 SQIVND (reference sequence). V was shortened by 4 bases and J by 1 base, with 11 bases between the two germline ends. CDR3 region: CASSKSVISYNEQFF. DNA of the CDR3: TGTGCCAGTAGTAAATCCGTGATTTCCTACAATGAGCAGTTCTTC.

The chain is built from TRBV15 and TRBJ2-1; tentatively, D is TRBD2 (6 bases). This CDR3 is 16 amino acids long. Germline CDR1 is LNHNV and CDR2 is YYDKDF (reference sequence). V dropped 0 bases and J dropped 0 bases, with 9 bases sitting between them. The CDR3: CATSRDRGSSYNEQFF. In DNA form, the CDR3 reads TGTGCCACCAGCAGAGATCGGGGGAGCTCCTACAATGAGCAGTTCTTC.

The chain links TRBV15 to TRBJ2-1; TRBD1 agrees at 9 bases. Per the germline V gene, CDR1 is LNHNV and CDR2 is YYDKDF (reference sequence). The CDR3 length is 16 residues. The V gene end was trimmed by 11 bases and the J gene end by 5 bases; junction bases not matched to a gene: 16. The CDR3 here is CAARSKTGTGNNEQFF. The CDR3 DNA follows: TGTGCCGCTCGATCCAAGACCGGGACAGGGAACAATGAGCAGTTCTTC.

The chain is built from TRBV6-6 and TRBJ2-7; D not resolved. Deletions cut 6 bases from V and 3 bases from J, with 15 bases between. Germline V gives CDR1 MNHNY, CDR2 SVGAGI (reference sequence). The CDR3 is made up of 14 amino acids. The CDR3 coding sequence is TGTGCCAGCAGCTCTCTGAATGCGTTCTACGAGCAGTACTTC. This sequence encodes CASSSLNAFYEQYF.

The sample holds one count of this clone. The rearrangement uses TRBV2 and TRBJ1-4, with 8 bases lining up with TRBD1. The trim removed 7 bases at V and 8 bases at J, leaving 6 bases unmatched. CDR3 size: 13 residues. Germline values: CDR1 SNHLY, CDR2 FYNNEI. CDR3 in DNA: TGTGCCAGCACGGGGACAGGAAAAGAAAAACTGTTTTTT. Residues: CASTGTGKEKLFF.

The chain employs TRBV11-2 and TRBJ1-4, with 9 bases lining up with TRBD1. Germline assignment: CDR1 SGHAT and CDR2 FQNNGV. The CDR3 extends over 15 amino acids. After removal of 2 bases from V and 8 bases from J, the junction contained 6 bases not matched to a gene. The CDR3 spells CASSLPRQGGEKLFF. CDR3 DNA: TGTGCCAGCAGCTTACCCCGACAGGGGGGGGAAAAACTGTTTTTT.

The gene calls are TRBV6-5 and TRBJ2-7; 10 nucleotides align to TRBD1. CDR1 is MNHEY, CDR2 SVGAGI, per germline. The CDR3 is made up of 14 amino acids. With V trimmed by 6 bases and J by 5 bases, 7 bases remained unmatched. The DNA of the CDR3 is TGTGCCAGCAGGCCGCGGGACAGGGGCCACGAGCAGTACTTC. Translating gives CASRPRDRGHEQYF.